Listed below are T cell receptor beta chains from one sample, sequenced in a study of T-cell reconstitution after alpha-beta-depleted transplantation in children. Using its own MiXCR run on the PCR reads, TCRdb lists one record per CDR3 protein. The table lists roughly 670,000 distinct CDR3 sequences, over 10% of them singletons. Material: PBMCs, obtained before TCRalphabeta/CD19-depleted stem cell transplant. The receptor source for this set is a girl aged 2 to 10 with congenital amegakaryocytic thrombocytopenia, due to receive a stem cell transplant. Both conserved end residues are part of each CDR3. A D gene is named only where the DNA matches it firmly. The size field is filled for only some rows; it gives once, few, many or a size class.

v_gene	d_gene	abundance	j_gene	CDR3nt	CDR3aa
TRBV29-1	TRBD2	many	TRBJ2-1	TGCAGCGTTCTTGGACTAGCTGGCGAGCAGTTCTTC	CSVLGLAGEQFF
TRBV6-2/TRBV6-3	-	many	TRBJ2-7	TGTGCCAGCAGTTACTCCCCGGGACCGATATACGAGCAGTACTTC	CASSYSPGPIYEQYF
TRBV12-3/TRBV12-4	-	few	TRBJ2-3	TGTGCCAGCAGTGACATAGGAGCAGATACGCAGTATTTT	CASSDIGADTQYF
TRBV5-5	TRBD2	-	TRBJ2-2	TGTGCCAGCAGCTTTCGGCTAGCGGCCACCGGGGAGCTGTTTTTT	CASSFRLAATGELFF
TRBV5-1	-	-	TRBJ2-2	TGCGCCAGCAGCTTGGCCATTTCCGACAGTTTCGGCTTTCCGAACACCGGGGAGCTGTTTTTT	CASSLAISDSFGFPNTGELFF
TRBV11-2	TRBD2	-	TRBJ2-2	TGTGCCAGCAGCTCACTAGCGGGGGGGTATGGGGAGCTGTTTTTT	CASSSLAGGYGELFF
TRBV20-1	-	many	TRBJ2-1	TGCAGTGCTCAAGCCCGGATCATGGGTGAGCAGTTCTTC	CSAQARIMGEQFF
TRBV5-6	-	-	TRBJ2-3	TGTGCCAGCAGCACCTGGGGGAAGGCAGATACGCAGTATTTT	CASSTWGKADTQYF
TRBV6-2/TRBV6-3	-	many	TRBJ1-5	TGTGCCAGCAGCTCGTCCGGGGTTCAGCCCCAGCATTTT	CASSSSGVQPQHF
TRBV20-1	TRBD2	few	TRBJ2-1	TGCAGTGCTGGCGGGCGGGAGGGCCCCTACAATGAGCAGTTCTTC	CSAGGREGPYNEQFF
TRBV4-1	-	many	TRBJ2-4	TGCGCCAGCAGCCAAACGTGGCTAACAAACATTCAGTACTTC	CASSQTWLTNIQYF
TRBV10-3	-	many	TRBJ1-1	TGTGCCACCGTAGGACCTACCAACACTGAAGCTTTCTTT	CATVGPTNTEAFF
TRBV5-1	-	many	TRBJ1-1	TGCGCCAGCAGCTCGAGGGAACCCCCGGACACTGAAGCTTTCTTT	CASSSREPPDTEAFF
TRBV7-9	-	few	TRBJ2-1	TGTGCCAGCAGCTCCTACGGCCGGGAACTACCCTACAATGAGCAGTTCTTC	CASSSYGRELPYNEQFF
TRBV12-3/TRBV12-4	-	many	TRBJ2-1	TGTGCCAGCAGTCCTGTAGGTTCCCACAATGAGCAGTTCTTC	CASSPVGSHNEQFF
TRBV5-1	-	many	TRBJ2-1	TGCGCCAGCAGACCCTTCCTCGGTAGCTCCTACAATGAGCAGTTCTTC	CASRPFLGSSYNEQFF
TRBV15	-	few	TRBJ2-5	TGTGCCACCAGCAGAGGAGACAGCTACCAAGAGACCCAGTACTTC	CATSRGDSYQETQYF
TRBV12-3/TRBV12-4	TRBD2	-	TRBJ2-3	TGTGCCTCCCAGCAGCGGGAGAGGTCAGATACGCAGTATTTT	CASQQRERSDTQYF
TRBV29-1	-	-	TRBJ2-1	TGCAGCGTTGAAGATTCATACAGGGCGGGGCCCCCTGGCAATGAGCAGTTCTTC	CSVEDSYRAGPPGNEQFF
TRBV10-1	TRBD2	-	TRBJ2-4	TGCGCCAGCCGATTGATCAGGGGGCAGACTAGCGGGAAAGGCATTCAGTACTTC	CASRLIRGQTSGKGIQYF
TRBV7-9	-	few	TRBJ2-3	TGTGCCAGCAGCTCCCCCGAACAGGGGAGGTCAGATACGCAGTATTTT	CASSSPEQGRSDTQYF
TRBV5-1	TRBD1	-	TRBJ1-2	TGCGCCAGCAGCAGACGAGTGGGGACAGACTATGGCTACACCTTC	CASSRRVGTDYGYTF
TRBV5-1	TRBD2	-	TRBJ2-1	TGCGCCAGCAGCTCTGGAGGCGGCGGGAGTGTCCATGAGCAGTTCTTC	CASSSGGGGSVHEQFF
TRBV6-2/TRBV6-3	-	few	TRBJ2-5	TGTGCCAGCAGCGATCTGTTAGAGGGGACCTTGGAGACCCAGTACTTC	CASSDLLEGTLETQYF
TRBV5-1	-	many	TRBJ1-1	TGCGCCAGCAGCTTGGGGCTTATGAACACTGAAGCTTTCTTT	CASSLGLMNTEAFF
TRBV20-1	TRBD1	few	TRBJ2-2	TGCAGTGCGCAATCCACAGGGGGCACCGGGGAGCTGTTTTTT	CSAQSTGGTGELFF
TRBV12-3/TRBV12-4	-	many	TRBJ1-4	TGTGCCAGCAGTTTCATGCGCAGGGTCGGGGAAAAACTGTTTTTT	CASSFMRRVGEKLFF
TRBV5-1	TRBD2	few	TRBJ2-1	TGCGCCAGCAGCTTTGGACTAGCGGGAGTTTCGAGTGAGCAGTTCTTC	CASSFGLAGVSSEQFF
TRBV4-1	-	many	TRBJ2-1	TGCGCCAGCAGCCAAGATGGCTATGAGCAGTTCTTC	CASSQDGYEQFF
TRBV29-1	TRBD1	few	TRBJ2-7	TGCAGCGTTGAGTTTGCGGGACAGGCCATCTACGAGCAGTACTTC	CSVEFAGQAIYEQYF
TRBV30	-	-	TRBJ1-1	TGTGCCTGGATAGGTTTAGGAGCCAACACTGAAGCTTTCTTT	CAWIGLGANTEAFF
TRBV12-3/TRBV12-4	-	many	TRBJ1-5	TGTGCCAGCAGGGACTATAGCAATCAGCCCCAGCATTTT	CASRDYSNQPQHF
TRBV5-6	-	few	TRBJ1-4	TGTGCCAGCAGCAAGAGGACAGTCTTGGGTAATGAAAAACTGTTTTTT	CASSKRTVLGNEKLFF
TRBV7-9	TRBD2	-	TRBJ2-3	TGTGCCAGCAGCCCACGATGGACTAGCCGAACAGATACGCAGTATTTT	CASSPRWTSRTDTQYF
TRBV20-1	-	many	TRBJ1-5	TGCAGTGCTAGCGATAGCAATCAGCCCCAGCATTTT	CSASDSNQPQHF
TRBV5-1	TRBD1	few	TRBJ2-5	TGCGCCAGCAGAGTCCAGGGGGCTGACCAAGAGACCCAGTACTTC	CASRVQGADQETQYF
TRBV5-1	-	many	TRBJ2-4	TGCGCCGGGGGTCCAGAACTAATTCAGTACTTC	CAGGPELIQYF
TRBV20-1	TRBD1	many	TRBJ2-1	TGCAGTGCTCGACAGGCCAGGGGGTTCAGTAATGAGCAGTTCTTC	CSARQARGFSNEQFF
TRBV5-1	TRBD2	few	TRBJ2-7	TGCGCCAGCAGCTTGGCCCCGGTCGCGGGAGGGCCGAAAAAACCCTACGAGCAGTACTTC	CASSLAPVAGGPKKPYEQYF
TRBV5-1	TRBD2	few	TRBJ2-3	TGCGCCAGCAGCTTGGTCGGCGGGAGGGCAGGTACAGATACGCAGTATTTT	CASSLVGGRAGTDTQYF
TRBV12-3/TRBV12-4	-	few	TRBJ2-7	TGTGCCAGCAGTTTGGGGACTCCCCCCTACGAGCAGTACTTC	CASSLGTPPYEQYF
TRBV20-1	TRBD2	many	TRBJ2-1	TGCAGTGCGCTGACCGGGACTAGCCTCGGTGAGCAGTTCTTC	CSALTGTSLGEQFF